Listed below are T cell receptor beta chains from one sample, sequenced in a study of cytomegalovirus exposure and HLA in healthy donors. Some clones are missing from TCRdb's copy, which holds only in-frame ones; the method was immunoSEQ multiplex PCR. The sample contains some 90,000 clones, more than 70% of which appear only once. The material sequenced was PBMCs. These receptors were obtained from a man aged 40-55 years in good health and CMV-seronegative. Both conserved end residues are part of each CDR3. D genes are given only for firm matches. Clone size, where shown, is once, few, many, or a class for clones that have expanded.

TRBV28	.	TRBJ2-7	.	TGTGCCAGCACCCTAAAGGCAGGGTCGACCTACGAGCAGTACTTC	CASTLKAGSTYEQYF
TRBV9	.	TRBJ2-3	TRBD2	TGTGCCAGCAGCAAAGCGGGGTTCACAGATACGCAGTATTTT	CASSKAGFTDTQYF
TRBV7-2	once	TRBJ2-4	TRBD2	TGTGCCAGCAGTCTAGCGGAACTAGCCAAAAACATTCAGTACTTC	CASSLAELAKNIQYF
TRBV5-1	few	TRBJ2-7	.	TGCGCCAGCAGCTCCAGAACAGCCTCCTACGAGCAGTACTTC	CASSSRTASYEQYF
TRBV6-6	.	TRBJ1-2	TRBD1	TGTGCCAGCAGTGGCCGACAGGGGAACTATGGCTACACCTTC	CASSGRQGNYGYTF
TRBV19	.	TRBJ1-1	.	TGTGCCAGTAGTATAGGTCCTCCAGGGAGGACTGAAGCTTTCTTT	CASSIGPPGRTEAFF
TRBV19	few	TRBJ2-3	TRBD2	TGTGCCAGTAGTTCGTTAGCGGGGAGCACAGATACGCAGTATTTT	CASSSLAGSTDTQYF
TRBV7-8	.	TRBJ2-3	.	TGTGCCAGCAGCTCAAGCGGTCTCTCTGGGGATACGCAGTATTTT	CASSSSGLSGDTQYF
TRBV7-2	.	TRBJ2-7	TRBD2	TGTGCCAGCAGCTTAGAACTAGCGGGGAGCTACGAGCAGTACTTC	CASSLELAGSYEQYF
TRBV7-9	.	TRBJ2-4	.	TGTGCCAGCACCTCCCCCCTACTAGCCAAAAACATTCAGTACTTC	CASTSPLLAKNIQYF
TRBV18	.	TRBJ2-6	TRBD1	TGTGCCAGCTCACCCAACTCACAGGGGATCTCTGGGGCCAACGTCCTGACTTTC	CASSPNSQGISGANVLTF
TRBV7-9	.	TRBJ1-4	TRBD1	TGTGCCAGCAACGATTACCGGGACAGGGACCTAACTAATGAAAAACTGTTTTTT	CASNDYRDRDLTNEKLFF
TRBV6-5	.	TRBJ2-2	TRBD1	TGTGCCAGCAGTTTCAGACAGGGCACCGGGGAGCTGTTTTTT	CASSFRQGTGELFF
TRBV5-1	.	TRBJ2-3	.	TGCGCCAGCAGCTTGGCCTCCAGGGGCACAGATACGCAGTATTTT	CASSLASRGTDTQYF
TRBV6-6	.	TRBJ2-5	TRBD1	TGTGCCAGCAGTTACGTTGGGACAGAAGAGACCCAGTACTTC	CASSYVGTEETQYF
TRBV6-5	.	TRBJ2-2	.	TGTGCCAGCAGTTACGGGGGGTTGGTCGGGGAGCTGTTTTTT	CASSYGGLVGELFF
TRBV28	.	TRBJ1-1	.	TGTGCCAGCACAGCAGGGGCCACTTTTGAGTGGACTGAAGCTTTCTTT	CASTAGATFEWTEAFF
TRBV6-5	.	TRBJ1-1	.	TGTGCCAGCAGTTACTCCCCACAGGGCCACTCTGAAGCTTTCTTT	CASSYSPQGHSEAFF
TRBV4-1	.	TRBJ1-2	.	TGCGCCAGCAGCCAAGATCAACAGAGCTATGGCTACACCTTC	CASSQDQQSYGYTF
TRBV9	.	TRBJ1-5	.	TGTGCCAGCAGCGTCGGGTATAGCAATCAGCCCCAGCATTTT	CASSVGYSNQPQHF
TRBV7-9	.	TRBJ2-2	.	TGTGCCAGCAGCTTGTCGTGGCAGGGTTGGTCCGGGGAGCTGTTTTTT	CASSLSWQGWSGELFF
TRBV29-1	.	TRBJ2-5	.	TGCAGCTCAGGACAGAAGTATCGGGAGACCCAGTACTTC	CSSGQKYRETQYF
TRBV19	few	TRBJ2-7	.	TGTGCCAGTAGTATTGGGCAGGATAACGAGCAGTACTTC	CASSIGQDNEQYF
TRBV5-4	.	TRBJ2-2	TRBD2	TGTGCCAGCAGCTTCGAACTAGCGGGGACCGGGGAGCTGTTTTTT	CASSFELAGTGELFF
TRBV6-5	.	TRBJ1-2	TRBD1	TGTGCCAGCAGTTACTCAGGTTCAGGGGGTGGTGGCTACACCTTC	CASSYSGSGGGGYTF
TRBV4-3	.	TRBJ2-7	.	TGCGCCAGCAGCCAACATAGGAGCTCCGAGCAGTACTTC	CASSQHRSSEQYF
TRBV18	.	TRBJ2-3	.	TGTGCCAGCTCAACCCCGGGACAAGGCACAGATACGCAGTATTTT	CASSTPGQGTDTQYF
TRBV27	.	TRBJ1-1	.	TGTGCCAGCAGTGGCAGGGTCAACACTGAAGCTTTCTTT	CASSGRVNTEAFF
TRBV30	.	TRBJ1-2	TRBD1	TGTGCCTGGATCGGGACAGGGGGCGCCGGTGGCTACACCTTC	CAWIGTGGAGGYTF
TRBV11-2	few	TRBJ1-1	.	TGTGCCAGCAGCTTAGGGGGGGAGTGGTACACTGAAGCTTTCTTT	CASSLGGEWYTEAFF
TRBV7-2	.	TRBJ2-2	TRBD1	TGTGCCAGCAGCTTGTGGACAGGGGGCACCGGGGAGCTGTTTTTT	CASSLWTGGTGELFF
TRBV5-1	.	TRBJ1-4	.	TGCGCCAGCGGCCCTGGTGCAACTAATGAAAAACTGTTTTTT	CASGPGATNEKLFF
TRBV19	once	TRBJ2-5	.	TGTGCCAGTGCGTCCTTCGTACAAGAGACCCAGTACTTC	CASASFVQETQYF
TRBV7-9	.	TRBJ1-3	.	TGTGCCAGCAGCTTGATGGAGGCCTCTGGAAACACCATATATTTT	CASSLMEASGNTIYF
TRBV4-3	.	TRBJ2-7	.	TGCGCCAGCAGCCAAGATAATGACAGAAACTACGAGCAGTACTTC	CASSQDNDRNYEQYF
TRBV7-9	.	TRBJ2-3	.	TGTGCCAGCAGCTTACTAGAGACGCAGTATTTT	CASSLLETQYF
TRBV6-4	few	TRBJ2-3	TRBD2	TGTGCCAGCAGTGACGAGGCTAGCGGGGGCACAGATACGCAGTATTTT	CASSDEASGGTDTQYF